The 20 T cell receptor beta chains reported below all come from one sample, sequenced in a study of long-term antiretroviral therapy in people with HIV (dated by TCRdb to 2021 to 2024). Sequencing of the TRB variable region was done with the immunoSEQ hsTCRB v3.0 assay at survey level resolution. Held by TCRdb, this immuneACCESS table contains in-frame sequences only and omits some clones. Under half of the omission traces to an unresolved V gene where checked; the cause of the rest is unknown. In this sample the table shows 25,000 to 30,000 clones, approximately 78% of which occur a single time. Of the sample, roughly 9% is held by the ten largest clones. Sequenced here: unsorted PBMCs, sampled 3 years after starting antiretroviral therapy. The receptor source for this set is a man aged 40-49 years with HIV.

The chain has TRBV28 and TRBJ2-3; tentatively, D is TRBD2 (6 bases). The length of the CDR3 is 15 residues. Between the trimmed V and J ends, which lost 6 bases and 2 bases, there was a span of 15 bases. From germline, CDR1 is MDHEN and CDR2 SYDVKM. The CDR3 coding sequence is TGTGCCAGCAGCTACCCCCCGGGACTCACAGATACGCAGTATTTT. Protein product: CASSYPPGLTDTQYF.

The DNA of the CDR3 is TGTGCCTGGAGTGGGGGCCGATTAGCCAAAAACATTCAGTACTTC. Its protein is CAWSGGRLAKNIQYF. The chain couples TRBV30 to TRBJ2-4; TRBD1 is a possible D gene (5 bases). Trimming took 1 base from V and 0 from J, leaving 10 bases between them. CDR3 length: 15 amino acids. Germline lookup yields CDR1 GTSNPN and CDR2 SVGIG (reference sequence).

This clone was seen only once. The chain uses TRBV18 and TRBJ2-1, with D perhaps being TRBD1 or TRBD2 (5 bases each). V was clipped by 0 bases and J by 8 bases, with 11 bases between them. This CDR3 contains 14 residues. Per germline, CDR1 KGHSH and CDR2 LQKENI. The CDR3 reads CASSPPGASHEQFF. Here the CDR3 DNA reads TGTGCCAGCTCACCACCAGGGGCTAGCCATGAGCAGTTCTTC.

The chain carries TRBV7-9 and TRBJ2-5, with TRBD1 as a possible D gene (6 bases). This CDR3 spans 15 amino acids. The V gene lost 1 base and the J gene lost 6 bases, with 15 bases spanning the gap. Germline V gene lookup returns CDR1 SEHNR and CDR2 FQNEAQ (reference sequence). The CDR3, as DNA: TGTGCCAGCAGCTTAGAAGTAGTACAGGGAAAGACCCAGTACTTC. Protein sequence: CASSLEVVQGKTQYF.

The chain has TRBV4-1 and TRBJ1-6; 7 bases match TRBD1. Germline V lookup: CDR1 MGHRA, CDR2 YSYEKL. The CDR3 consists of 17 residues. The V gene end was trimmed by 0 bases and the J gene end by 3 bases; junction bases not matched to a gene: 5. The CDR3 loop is CASSQEQGIYYNSPLHF. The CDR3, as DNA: TGCGCCAGCAGCCAAGAACAGGGGATATACTATAATTCACCCCTCCACTTT.

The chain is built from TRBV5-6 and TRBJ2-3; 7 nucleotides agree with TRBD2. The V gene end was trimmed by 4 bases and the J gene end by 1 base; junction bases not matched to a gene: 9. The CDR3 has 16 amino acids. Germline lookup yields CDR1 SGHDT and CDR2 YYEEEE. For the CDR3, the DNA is TGTGCCAGCAGCCCATCCCCGCTAGCGGGCACAGATACGCAGTATTTT. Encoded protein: CASSPSPLAGTDTQYF.

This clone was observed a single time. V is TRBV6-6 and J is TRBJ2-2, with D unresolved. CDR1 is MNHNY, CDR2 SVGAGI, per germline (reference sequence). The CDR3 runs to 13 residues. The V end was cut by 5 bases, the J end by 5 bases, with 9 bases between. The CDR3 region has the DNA TGTGCCAGCAGTCAACTACTAACCGGGGAGCTGTTTTTT. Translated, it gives CASSQLLTGELFF.

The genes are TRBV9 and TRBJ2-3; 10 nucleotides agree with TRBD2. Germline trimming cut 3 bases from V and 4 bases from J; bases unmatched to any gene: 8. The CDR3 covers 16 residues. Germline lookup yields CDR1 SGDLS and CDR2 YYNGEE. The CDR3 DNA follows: TGTGCCAGCAGCGGTCCTAGCGGGGGTGCTCCAGATACGCAGTATTTT. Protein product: CASSGPSGGAPDTQYF.

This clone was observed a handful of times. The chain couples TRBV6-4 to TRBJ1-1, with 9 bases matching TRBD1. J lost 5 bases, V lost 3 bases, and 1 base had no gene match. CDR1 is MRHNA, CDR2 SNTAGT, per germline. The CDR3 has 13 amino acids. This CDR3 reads CASSEGQGTEAFF. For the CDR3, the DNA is TGTGCCAGCAGTGAGGGACAGGGAACTGAAGCTTTCTTT.

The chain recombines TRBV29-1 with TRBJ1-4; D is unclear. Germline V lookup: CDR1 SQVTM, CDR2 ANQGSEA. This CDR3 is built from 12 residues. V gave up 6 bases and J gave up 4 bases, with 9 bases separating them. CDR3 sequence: CSVEFGNEKLFF. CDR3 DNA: TGCAGCGTAGAGTTTGGTAATGAAAAACTGTTTTTT.

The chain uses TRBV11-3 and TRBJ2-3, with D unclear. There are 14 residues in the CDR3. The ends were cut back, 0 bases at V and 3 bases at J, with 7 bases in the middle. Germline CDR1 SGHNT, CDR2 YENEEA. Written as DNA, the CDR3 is TGTGCCAGCAGCTTAGATTCTAGTACAGATACGCAGTATTTT. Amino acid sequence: CASSLDSSTDTQYF.

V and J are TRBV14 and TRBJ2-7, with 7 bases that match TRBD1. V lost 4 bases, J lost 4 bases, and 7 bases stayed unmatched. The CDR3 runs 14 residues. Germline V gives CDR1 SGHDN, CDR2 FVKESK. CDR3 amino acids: CASSLNRDRYEQYF. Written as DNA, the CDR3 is TGTGCCAGCAGCCTTAACCGGGACAGATACGAGCAGTACTTC.

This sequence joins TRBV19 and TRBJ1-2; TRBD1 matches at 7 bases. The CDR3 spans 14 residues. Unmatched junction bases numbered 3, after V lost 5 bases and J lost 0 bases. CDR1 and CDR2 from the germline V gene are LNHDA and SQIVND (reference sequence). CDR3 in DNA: TGTGCCAGTAGTGCGACAGGGACTAACTATGGCTACACCTTC. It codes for CASSATGTNYGYTF. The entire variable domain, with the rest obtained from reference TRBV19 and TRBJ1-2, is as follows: DGGITQSPKYLFRKEGQNVTLSCEQNLNHDAMYWYRQDPGQGLRLIYYSQIVNDFQKGDIAEGYSVSREKKESFPLTVTSAQKNPTAFYLCASSATGTNYGYTFGSGTRLTVV.

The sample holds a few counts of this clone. The CDR3 bases are TGTGCCACCCTCGACAGGTTCTCTGGAAACACCATATATTTT. As protein: CATLDRFSGNTIYF. The chain uses TRBV15 and TRBJ1-3; D might be TRBD1 (6 bases). Germline values: CDR1 LNHNV, CDR2 YYDKDF (reference sequence). The CDR3 runs 14 residues. Trimming cost V 8 bases and J 0 bases, with 11 bases left between them. The entire variable domain, with the rest obtained from reference TRBV15 and TRBJ1-3, is as follows: DAMVIQNPRYQVTQFGKPVTLSCSQTLNHNVMYWYQQKSSQAPKLLFHYYDKDFNNEADTPDNFQSRRPNTSFCFLDIRSPGLGDTAMYLCATLDRFSGNTIYFGEGSWLTVV.

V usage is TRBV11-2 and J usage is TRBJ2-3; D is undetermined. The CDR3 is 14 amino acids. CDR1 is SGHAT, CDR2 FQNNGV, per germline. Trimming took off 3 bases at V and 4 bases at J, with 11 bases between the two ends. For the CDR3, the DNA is TGTGCCAGCAGCTTGGGGTTGACGGCAGATACGCAGTATTTT. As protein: CASSLGLTADTQYF.

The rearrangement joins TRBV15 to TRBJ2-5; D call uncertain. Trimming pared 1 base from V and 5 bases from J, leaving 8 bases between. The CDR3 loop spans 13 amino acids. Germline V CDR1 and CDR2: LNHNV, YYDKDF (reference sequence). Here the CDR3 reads CATSRGSGETQYF. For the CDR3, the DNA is TGTGCCACCAGCAGAGGGAGTGGCGAGACCCAGTACTTC.

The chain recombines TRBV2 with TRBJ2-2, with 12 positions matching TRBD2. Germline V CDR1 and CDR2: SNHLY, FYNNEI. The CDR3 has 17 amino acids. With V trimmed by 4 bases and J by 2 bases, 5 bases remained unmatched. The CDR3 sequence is CASSAASGRANTGELFF. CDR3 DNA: TGTGCCAGCAGTGCGGCTAGCGGGAGGGCAAACACCGGGGAGCTGTTTTTT.

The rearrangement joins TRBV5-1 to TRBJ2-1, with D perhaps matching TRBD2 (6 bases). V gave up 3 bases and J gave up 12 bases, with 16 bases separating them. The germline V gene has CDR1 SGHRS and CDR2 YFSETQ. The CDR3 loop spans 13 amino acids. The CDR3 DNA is TGCGCCAGCAGCTCCCGGGACTCCCCTTGGCAGTTCTTC. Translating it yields CASSSRDSPWQFF. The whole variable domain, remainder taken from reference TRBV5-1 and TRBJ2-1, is KAGVTQTPRYLIKTRGQQVTLSCSPISGHRSVSWYQQTPGQGLQFLFEYFSETQRNKGNFPGRFSGRQFSNSRSEMNVSTLELGDSALYLCASSSRDSPWQFFGPGTRLTVL.

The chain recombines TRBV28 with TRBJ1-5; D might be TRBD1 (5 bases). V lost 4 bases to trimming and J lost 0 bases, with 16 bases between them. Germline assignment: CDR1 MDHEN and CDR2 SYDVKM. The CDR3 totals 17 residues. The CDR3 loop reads CASSSSMGGYSNQPQHF. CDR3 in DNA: TGTGCCAGCAGTTCATCGATGGGGGGTTATAGCAATCAGCCCCAGCATTTT.

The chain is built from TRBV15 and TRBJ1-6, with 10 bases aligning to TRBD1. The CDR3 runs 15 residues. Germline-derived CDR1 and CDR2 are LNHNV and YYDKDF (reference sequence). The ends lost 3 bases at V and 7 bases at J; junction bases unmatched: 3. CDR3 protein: CATSSWTGGNSPLHF. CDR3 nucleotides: TGTGCCACCAGCAGCTGGACAGGGGGAAATTCACCCCTCCACTTT.